This T cell receptor (beta chain) was documented in a study of vaccination and CD4 T cells after COVID-19. Study as a whole: Vaccinees got either two BNT162b2 doses or two mRNA-1273 doses. Regarding the study as a whole: Relatively few convalescent patients were studied; early post-infection timepoints were not included.

In the case of this clonotype: Its target is unknown.

V lost 8 bases, J lost 2 bases, and 7 bases lay in between. The CDR3 is 12 amino acids. Germline CDR1 and CDR2: MDHEN and SYDVKM. Regarding treatment: approximately nine-day PBMC culture with coronavirus spike peptide pools or control peptides (ViraFEST assay). Sequenced with the Oncomine TCR Beta short-read assay was DNA taken from cultured CD4+ T cells. Investigators obtained genomic DNA by extraction from cultured CD4+ T cells. Each CDR3 protein is one row after TCRdb ran MiXCR on the PCR reads. Of roughly 13,000 distinct CDR3 sequences listed, about 56% are singletons. The clonotype comes from a human donor who had recovered from COVID-19. This chain links TRBV28 with TRBJ1-5; D ambiguous. The sequenced material came from CD4+ T cells from blood, cultured in vitro. The CDR3 DNA reads as TGTGCCAGCGAAGAGGGCAATCAGCCCCAGCATTTT. Its protein product is CASEEGNQPQHF. Based on the CDR3 plus reference TRBV28 and TRBJ1-5, the full variable domain is DVKVTQSSRYLVKRTGEKVFLECVQDMDHENMFWYRQDPGLGLRLIYFSYDVKMKEKGDIPEGYSVSREKKERFSLILESASTNQTSMYLCASEEGNQPQHFGDGTRLSIL.